The clone carrying this T cell receptor beta chain was counted ten times or more. The target antigen is unknown. TCR beta libraries were built with iRepertoire HTBI primers and Arm-PCR of CDR3 regions. TCRdb passed the multiplex PCR reads through MiXCR, listing each CDR3 protein once. The data show a few hundred thousand distinct CDR3 sequences, with 15% to 20% seen just once and roughly 23% held by the top ten. Germline V gene sequence: CDR1 SGHAT, CDR2 FQNNGV. With 5 bases clipped from V and 3 bases from J, the junction kept 8 bases outside the gene matches. The CDR3 loop spans 15 amino acids. The data originate from a study of regulatory T cells in long-lasting Graves disease. Study-wide context: Less than 3 months of antithyroid drugs had been taken by newly diagnosed Graves' patients. Study results and caveats: TRBV28, TRBJ1-2 and TRBJ2-5 were favored in persistent disease. Public clonotype sharing was higher in persistent than newly diagnosed patients.

Time point indicated: newly diagnosed GD, antithyroid drugs for less than 3 months. PBMCs were the source of the RNA used for TCR sequencing. Staff drew around 8.5 milliliters of peripheral blood into EDTA tubes. Sequenced here: peripheral blood mononuclear cells (PBMCs), sampled at new diagnosis, from a patient treated with antithyroid drugs. The TCR comes from a female donor with Graves disease. The chain combines TRBV11-2 with TRBJ2-5; 8 nucleotides agree with TRBD1. The chain's CDR3 is CASSTGQGVEETQYF. CDR3 DNA: TGTGCCAGCAGCACCGGACAGGGTGTAGAAGAGACCCAGTACTTC.